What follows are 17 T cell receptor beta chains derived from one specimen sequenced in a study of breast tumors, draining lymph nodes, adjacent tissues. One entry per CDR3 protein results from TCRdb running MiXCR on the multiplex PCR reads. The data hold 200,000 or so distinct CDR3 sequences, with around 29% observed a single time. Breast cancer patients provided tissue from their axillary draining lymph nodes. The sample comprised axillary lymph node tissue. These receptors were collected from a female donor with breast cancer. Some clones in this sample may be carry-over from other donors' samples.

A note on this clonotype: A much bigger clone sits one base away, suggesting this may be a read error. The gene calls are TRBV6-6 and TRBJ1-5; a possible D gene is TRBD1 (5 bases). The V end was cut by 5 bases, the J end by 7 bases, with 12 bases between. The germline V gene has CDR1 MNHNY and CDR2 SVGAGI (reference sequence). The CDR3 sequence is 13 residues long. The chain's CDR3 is CASSHSREQPQHF. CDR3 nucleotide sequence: TGTGCCAGCAGTCACAGCAGGGAACAGCCCCAGCATTTT.

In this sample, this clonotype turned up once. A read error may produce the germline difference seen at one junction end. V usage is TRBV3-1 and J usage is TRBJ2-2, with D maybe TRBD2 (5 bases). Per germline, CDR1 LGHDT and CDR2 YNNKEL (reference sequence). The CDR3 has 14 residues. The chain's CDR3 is CASSQETLTGELLF. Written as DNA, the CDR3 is TGTGCCAGCAGCCAGGAGACCCTCACCGGGGAGCTGCTTTTT.

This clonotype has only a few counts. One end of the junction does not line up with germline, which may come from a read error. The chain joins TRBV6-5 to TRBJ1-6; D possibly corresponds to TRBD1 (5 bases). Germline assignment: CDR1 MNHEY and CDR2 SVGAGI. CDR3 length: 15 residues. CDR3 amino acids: CASSHSGPNNSPLHF. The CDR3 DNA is TGTGCCAGCAGTCACTCAGGGCCAAATAATTCACCCCTCCACTTT.

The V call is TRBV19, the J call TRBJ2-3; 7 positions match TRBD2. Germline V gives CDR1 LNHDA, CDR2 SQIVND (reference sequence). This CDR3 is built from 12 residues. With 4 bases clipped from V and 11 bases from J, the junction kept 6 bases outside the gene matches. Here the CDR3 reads CASSTSGTKQYF. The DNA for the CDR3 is TGTGCCAGTAGTACATCCGGGACTAAGCAGTATTTT.

The CDR3 sequence is CAISESGETYNEQFF. CDR3 sequence (DNA): TGTGCCATCAGTGAGTCCGGGGAGACCTACAATGAGCAGTTCTTC. V is TRBV10-3 and J is TRBJ2-1; D is possibly TRBD2 (5 bases). V lost 0 bases and J 2 bases, leaving 8 bases between the germline ends. CDR1 and CDR2 from the germline V gene are ENHRY and SYGVKD. There are 15 residues in the CDR3.

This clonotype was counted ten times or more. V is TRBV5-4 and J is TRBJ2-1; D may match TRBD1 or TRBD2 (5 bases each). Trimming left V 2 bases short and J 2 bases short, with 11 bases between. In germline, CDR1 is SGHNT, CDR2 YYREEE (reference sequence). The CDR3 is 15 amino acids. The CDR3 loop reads CASSFVRGAYNEQFF. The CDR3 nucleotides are TGTGCCAGCAGCTTCGTGAGGGGCGCCTACAATGAGCAGTTCTTC.

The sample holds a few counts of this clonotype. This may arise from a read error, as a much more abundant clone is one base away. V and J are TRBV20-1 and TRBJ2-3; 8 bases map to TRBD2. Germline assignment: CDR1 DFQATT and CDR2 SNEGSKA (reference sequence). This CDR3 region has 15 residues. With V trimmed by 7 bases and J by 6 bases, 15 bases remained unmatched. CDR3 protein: CSVPSGSLWADTQYF. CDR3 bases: TGCAGTGTCCCAAGCGGGAGTTTATGGGCGGATACGCAGTATTTT.

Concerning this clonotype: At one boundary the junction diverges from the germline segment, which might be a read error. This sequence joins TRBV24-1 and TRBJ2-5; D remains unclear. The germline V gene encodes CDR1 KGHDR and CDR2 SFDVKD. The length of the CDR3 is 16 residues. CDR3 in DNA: TGTGCCGCCAGTGATTCGCAACCCCCGATCTTGGAGACCCAGTACTTC. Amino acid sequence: CAASDSQPPILETQYF.

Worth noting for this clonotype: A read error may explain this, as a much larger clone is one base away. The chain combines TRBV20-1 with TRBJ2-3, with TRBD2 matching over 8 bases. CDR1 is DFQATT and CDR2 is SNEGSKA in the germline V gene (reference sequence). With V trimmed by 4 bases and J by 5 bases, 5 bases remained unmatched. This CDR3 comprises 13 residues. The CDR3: CSATGGAVDTQYF. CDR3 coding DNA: TGCAGTGCTACCGGGGGGGCTGTAGATACGCAGTATTTT.

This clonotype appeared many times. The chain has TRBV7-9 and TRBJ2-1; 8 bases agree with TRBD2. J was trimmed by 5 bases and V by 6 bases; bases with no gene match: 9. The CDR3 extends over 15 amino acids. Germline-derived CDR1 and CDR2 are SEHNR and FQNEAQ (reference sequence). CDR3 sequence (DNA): TGTGCCAGCAGTCCCCCCGGGACTAGGAACAATGAGCAGTTCTTC. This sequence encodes CASSPPGTRNNEQFF. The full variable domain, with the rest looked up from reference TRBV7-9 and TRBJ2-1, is DTGVSQNPRHKITKRGQNVTFRCDPISEHNRLYWYRQTLGQGPEFLTYFQNEAQLEKSRLLSDRFSAERPKGSFSTLEIQRTEQGDSAMYLCASSPPGTRNNEQFFGPGTRLTVL.

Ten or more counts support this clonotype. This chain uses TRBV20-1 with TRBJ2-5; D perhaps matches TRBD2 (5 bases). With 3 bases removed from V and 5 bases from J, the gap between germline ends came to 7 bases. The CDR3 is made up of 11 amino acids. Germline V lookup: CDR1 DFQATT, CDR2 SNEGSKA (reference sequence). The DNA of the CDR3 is TGCAGTGCTAGCGAGCGGGAGACCCAGTACTTC. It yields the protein CSASERETQYF.

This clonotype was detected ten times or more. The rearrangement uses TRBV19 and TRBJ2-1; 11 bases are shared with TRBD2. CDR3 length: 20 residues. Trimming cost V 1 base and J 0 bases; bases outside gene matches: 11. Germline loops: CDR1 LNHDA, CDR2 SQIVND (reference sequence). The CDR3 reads CASSIGRLAGSLRSYNEQFF. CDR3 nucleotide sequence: TGTGCCAGTAGTATAGGACGACTAGCGGGGAGCTTACGCTCCTACAATGAGCAGTTCTTC.

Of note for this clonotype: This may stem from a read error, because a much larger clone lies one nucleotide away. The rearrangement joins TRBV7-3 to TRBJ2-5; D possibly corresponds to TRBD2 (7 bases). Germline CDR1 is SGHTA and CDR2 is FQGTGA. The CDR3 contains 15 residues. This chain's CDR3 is CASRPAGARGETQHF. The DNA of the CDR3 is TGTGCCAGCAGACCCGCGGGGGCGAGGGGAGAGACCCAGCACTTC.

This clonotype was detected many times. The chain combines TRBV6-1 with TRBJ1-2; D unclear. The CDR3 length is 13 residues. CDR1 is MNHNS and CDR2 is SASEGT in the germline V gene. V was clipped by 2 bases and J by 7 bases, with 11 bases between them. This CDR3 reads CASSEWSSGGYTF. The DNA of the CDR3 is TGTGCCAGCAGTGAATGGTCTTCGGGTGGCTACACCTTC.

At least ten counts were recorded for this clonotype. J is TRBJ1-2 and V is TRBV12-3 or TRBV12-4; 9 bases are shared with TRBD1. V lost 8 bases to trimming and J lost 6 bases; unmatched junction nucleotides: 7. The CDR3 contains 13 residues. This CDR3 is CASWRTGVNGYTF. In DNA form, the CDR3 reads TGTGCCAGCTGGAGGACAGGGGTGAATGGCTACACCTTC.

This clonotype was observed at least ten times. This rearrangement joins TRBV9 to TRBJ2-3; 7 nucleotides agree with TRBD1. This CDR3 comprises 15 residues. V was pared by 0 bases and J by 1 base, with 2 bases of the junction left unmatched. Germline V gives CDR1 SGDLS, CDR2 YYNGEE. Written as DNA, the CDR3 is TGTGCCAGCAGCGTAGCTACAGGGGGCACAGATACGCAGTATTTT. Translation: CASSVATGGTDTQYF.

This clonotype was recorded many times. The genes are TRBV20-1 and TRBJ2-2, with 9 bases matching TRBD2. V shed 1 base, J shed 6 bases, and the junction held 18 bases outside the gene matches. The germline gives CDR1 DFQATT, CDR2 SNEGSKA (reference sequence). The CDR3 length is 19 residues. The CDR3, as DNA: TGCAGTGCTAGAGTCCCCTCCGGGGGCGGGAGGGCCGGGGCCGGGGAGCTGTTTTTT. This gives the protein CSARVPSGGGRAGAGELFF.